This T cell receptor beta chain was sequenced for a study of control samples from healthy donors and cancer patients (dated by TCRdb to about 2020). The CDR3 covers 15 residues, taking in both the cysteine and the phenylalanine. The only DNA kept is the CDR3, 45 bases in frame from the first base. Sequences SGHAT (CDR1) and FQDESV (CDR2) are obtained from the germline V gene (reference sequence). A distance of 13 bases separates the germline ends of V and J, which lose 2 bases and 8 bases respectively. With respect to this clone: There is no known antigen for this receptor. The sample holds no much larger clone one base away, and base qualities are not on file.

Receptors were amplified or captured by the immunoSEQ multiplex PCR assay. TCRdb mirrors the immuneACCESS table, restricted to in-frame sequences. Some clones are absent from its copies; in checked studies, under half trace to an unresolved V gene, and the reason for the others is unknown. In all, the sample holds around 100,000 clones, and roughly 87% of those were seen once. In total, the top ten clones hold more than 15% of the sample. The chain was built from TRBV11-1 and TRBJ1-6; the D segment could be TRBD1, given 5 matching bases. This receptor was obtained from a woman in her 50s in good health. Sequenced: blood. The DNA reads as follows: TGTGCCAGCAGCTTACGAGGGGCGCAGGATTCACCCCTCCACTTT. Its protein product is CASSLRGAQDSPLHF.